These 31 T cell receptor beta chains share one sample of origin, sequenced in a study of vaccination and CD4 T cells after COVID-19. Treatment given: approximately 11-day PBMC culture with coronavirus spike peptide pools or control peptides (ViraFEST assay). These receptors' antigens are unknown. Sequencing of the DNA from cultured CD4+ T cells was carried out with the Oncomine TCR Beta short-read assay. TCRdb itself ran the PCR reads through MiXCR, one entry per CDR3 protein. Among roughly 15,000 distinct CDR3 sequences, around 56% were seen once, and the ten largest hold approximately 10%. The sample comprised CD4+ T cells from blood, cultured in vitro. The source of these receptors is a human donor who had recovered from COVID-19.

The chain links TRBV2 to TRBJ2-3; D is unclear. V lost 6 bases to trimming and J lost 1 base, with 11 bases between them. Germline CDR1 is SNHLY and CDR2 is FYNNEI. CDR3 length: 14 residues. The CDR3 sequence is CASSLGSRTDTQYF. The CDR3 DNA reads TGTGCCAGCAGCCTAGGGTCTCGCACAGATACGCAGTATTTT.

This chain joins TRBV6-1 and TRBJ2-2; 11 bases map to TRBD2. The CDR3 is 18 residues long. Germline CDR1 is MNHNS and CDR2 is SASEGT. With 6 bases clipped from V and 5 bases from J, the junction kept 14 bases outside the gene matches. This CDR3 is CASSLYPLAGGGTGELFF. In nucleotides, the CDR3 is TGTGCCAGCAGCCTCTATCCGCTAGCGGGAGGAGGGACCGGGGAGCTGTTTTTT.

The chain recombines TRBV29-1 with TRBJ2-7; D is possibly TRBD1 or TRBD2 (6 bases each). The CDR3 covers 13 residues. V was clipped by 7 bases and J by 0 bases, with 13 bases between them. Germline CDR1 is SQVTM and CDR2 is ANQGSEA. DNA for the CDR3: TGCAGCGGGTCCCGGGGGCACTCCTACGAGCAGTACTTC. Translated, it gives CSGSRGHSYEQYF.

The chain uses TRBV18 and TRBJ1-6; no reliable D call. Germline V gene lookup returns CDR1 KGHSH and CDR2 LQKENI. The CDR3 has 15 amino acids. The V gene lost 3 bases and the J gene lost 10 bases, with 16 bases spanning the gap. The CDR3 DNA is TGTGCCAGCTCACCGGGGAGGAGGTCTCAGTCACCCCTCCACTTT. Its protein is CASSPGRRSQSPLHF.

The chain uses TRBV6-1 and TRBJ1-4, with no clear D. V was cut by 5 bases and J by 5 bases, with 12 bases left in between. CDR1 is MNHNS and CDR2 is SASEGT in the germline V gene. This CDR3 contains 14 residues. This chain's CDR3 is CASSRARPNEKLFF. The CDR3 nucleotides read TGTGCCAGCAGTAGGGCTAGGCCCAATGAAAAACTGTTTTTT.

The gene calls are TRBV20-1 and TRBJ2-5; D not resolved. The CDR3 extends over 13 amino acids. The germline CDR1 and CDR2 sequences are DFQATT and SNEGSKA (reference sequence). V was trimmed by 1 base and J by 4 bases, leaving 10 bases between them. DNA for the CDR3: TGCAGTGCTAGAGTTGACGGCTCAGAGACCCAGTACTTC. Translation: CSARVDGSETQYF.

There are a few counts of this clonotype. The chain recombines TRBV19 with TRBJ2-2; 10 bases fit TRBD1. Losses at the gene ends were 11 bases for V and 5 bases for J; bases not matched to a gene: 8. The CDR3 has 14 residues. The germline V gene has CDR1 LNHDA and CDR2 SQIVND (reference sequence). As DNA, the CDR3 is TGTGCCCTTAGGACAGGGGGGTCAACCGGGGAGCTGTTTTTT. Translated: CALRTGGSTGELFF. The full variable domain, rest sourced from reference TRBV19 and TRBJ2-2, is DGGITQSPKYLFRKEGQNVTLSCEQNLNHDAMYWYRQDPGQGLRLIYYSQIVNDFQKGDIAEGYSVSREKKESFPLTVTSAQKNPTAFYLCALRTGGSTGELFFGEGSRLTVL.

The rearrangement uses TRBV10-1 and TRBJ2-2; D unclear. CDR1 is WNHNN and CDR2 is SYGVQD in the germline V gene (reference sequence). This CDR3 is 15 amino acids long. The V gene lost 0 bases and the J gene lost 5 bases, with 10 bases spanning the gap. The CDR3 nucleotides read TGCGCCAGCAGTGAGTCGACGAAAGGTACCGGGGAGCTGTTTTTT. The encoded protein is CASSESTKGTGELFF.

The CDR3, as DNA: TGTGCCACGGTGACCCCCTCCACAGATACGCAGTATTTT. Protein: CATVTPSTDTQYF. The chain uses TRBV25-1 and TRBJ2-3; no definite D call. The V gene's germline CDR1 is MGHDK and CDR2 SYGVNS. V lost 10 bases, J lost 2 bases, and 13 bases lay in between. The CDR3 contains 13 residues.

This rearrangement joins TRBV10-3 to TRBJ1-5, with TRBD1 matching over 10 bases. This CDR3 has 15 residues. The V and J ends lost 6 bases and 4 bases, in that order; junction bases with no gene match: 6. Germline V gene sequence: CDR1 ENHRY, CDR2 SYGVKD. CDR3 nucleotide sequence: TGTGCCATCAGAGGGGGGACAGGGGTTAATCAGCCCCAGCATTTT. It specifies CAIRGGTGVNQPQHF.

The chain carries TRBV14 and TRBJ2-7; D gene uncertain. The CDR3 has 14 amino acids. V gave up 0 bases and J gave up 6 bases, with 12 bases separating them. Germline V gene data show CDR1 as SGHDN and CDR2 as FVKESK. The CDR3 DNA sequence: TGTGCCAGCAGCCAAGAGTGGTCCCAGACCGAGCAGTACTTC. It translates to CASSQEWSQTEQYF.

This clonotype was observed a handful of times. This sequence joins TRBV20-1 and TRBJ2-2; 14 positions agree with TRBD2. The germline V gene has CDR1 DFQATT and CDR2 SNEGSKA (reference sequence). The CDR3 totals 17 residues. V lost 4 bases to trimming and J lost 5 bases; unmatched junction nucleotides: 9. This CDR3 reads CSATSGTSGRGTGELFF. The CDR3 DNA is TGCAGTGCTACCTCTGGGACTAGCGGGAGAGGGACCGGGGAGCTGTTTTTT.

This clonotype was seen a single time. The chain joins TRBV6-5 to TRBJ2-1; 7 bases fit TRBD2. This CDR3 spans 15 amino acids. Per the germline V gene, CDR1 is MNHEY and CDR2 is SVGAGI. V was clipped by 3 bases and J by 4 bases; unmatched bases: 6. CDR3: CASSYGASGYNEQFF. The CDR3 DNA reads as TGTGCCAGCAGTTATGGGGCTAGCGGATACAATGAGCAGTTCTTC.

This clonotype was seen more than once but under ten times. This chain joins TRBV7-9 and TRBJ1-1; D uncertain. Trimming shortened V by 3 bases and J by 7 bases, and 12 bases separated the two germline ends. Germline V gene sequence: CDR1 SEHNR, CDR2 FQNEAQ (reference sequence). The CDR3 runs to 13 residues. The CDR3 DNA reads TGTGCCAGCAGCTTGGTGGCGATCTTTGAAGCTTTCTTT. Translating it yields CASSLVAIFEAFF. The full variable domain, with the rest looked up from reference TRBV7-9 and TRBJ1-1, is DTGVSQNPRHKITKRGQNVTFRCDPISEHNRLYWYRQTLGQGPEFLTYFQNEAQLEKSRLLSDRFSAERPKGSFSTLEIQRTEQGDSAMYLCASSLVAIFEAFFGQGTRLTVV.

The chain is built from TRBV30 and TRBJ1-1; a weak D match, TRBD1 (6 bases). This CDR3 comprises 14 residues. Germline values: CDR1 GTSNPN, CDR2 SVGIG (reference sequence). Trimming removed 0 bases at V and 8 bases at J, with 16 bases between. The DNA for the CDR3 is TGTGCCTGGAGTGTAGGCAGGGGTGTCTTCGAAGCTTTCTTT. Translation: CAWSVGRGVFEAFF.

The chain has TRBV6-1 and TRBJ1-6; tentatively, D is TRBD1 (6 bases). Germline-derived CDR1 and CDR2 are MNHNS and SASEGT. V lost 6 bases and J lost 3, with 12 bases in between. The CDR3 extends over 15 amino acids. This CDR3 reads CASSRGPSYNSPLHF. Written as DNA, the CDR3 is TGTGCCAGCAGCAGGGGACCGAGCTATAATTCACCCCTCCACTTT.

The chain has TRBV12-3 or TRBV12-4 and TRBJ2-7; 8 positions agree with TRBD1. V shed 1 base, J shed 3 bases, and the junction held 11 bases outside the gene matches. CDR3 length: 17 residues. The CDR3 loop is CASSLGRGQGKFYEQYF. The CDR3 DNA is TGTGCCAGCAGTTTAGGGCGCGGACAGGGAAAATTCTACGAGCAGTACTTC.

The table lists this clonotype with a few counts. The chain combines TRBV12-3 or TRBV12-4 with TRBJ1-1; 10 positions agree with TRBD1. The CDR3 spans 15 residues. V was pared by 4 bases and J by 4 bases, with 6 bases of the junction left unmatched. The CDR3 loop is CASSSKTGGITEAFF. The CDR3 region has the DNA TGTGCCAGCAGTTCGAAGACAGGGGGCATCACTGAAGCTTTCTTT.

This clonotype appeared once. This chain connects TRBV7-4 to TRBJ2-7; D is undetermined. The V end lost 5 bases, the J end lost 3 bases, and 17 bases lay between the germline ends. Germline loops: CDR1 SGHVT, CDR2 SQSDAQ. The CDR3 consists of 15 residues. In DNA, the CDR3 is TGTGCCAGCAGCGTAGTACCCGACTCCGTCTACGAGCAGTACTTC. Translated: CASSVVPDSVYEQYF.

In its sample, this clonotype was seen a few times. The V gene is TRBV15, the J gene TRBJ1-5, with 8 bases lining up with TRBD1. Germline CDR1 and CDR2: LNHNV and YYDKDF (reference sequence). V trimming: 6 bases; J trimming: 3 bases; junction bases outside the gene matches: 1. The CDR3 is 13 residues long. CDR3 sequence: CATRDRVNQPQHF. DNA of the CDR3: TGTGCCACCAGGGACAGGGTCAATCAGCCCCAGCATTTT.

This clonotype has more than one count but fewer than ten. The rearrangement links TRBV6-1 to TRBJ1-1; 8 bases are a match to TRBD1. V gave up 10 bases and J gave up 6 bases; unmatched junction bases: 7. There are 12 residues in the CDR3. Germline CDR1 and CDR2: MNHNS and SASEGT. The CDR3 nucleotides are TGTGCCACAGGGGGCAGTAGCGCTGAAGCTTTCTTT. Translation: CATGGSSAEAFF.

This clonotype was observed a handful of times. The chain carries TRBV2 and TRBJ2-2; D gene ambiguous. The CDR3 consists of 14 residues. V was pared by 7 bases and J by 3 bases, with 12 bases between. Per the germline V gene, CDR1 is SNHLY and CDR2 is FYNNEI. This chain's CDR3 is CASKRQWDTGELFF. CDR3 coding DNA: TGTGCCAGCAAACGCCAGTGGGACACCGGGGAGCTGTTTTTT.

This clonotype was seen once. The chain uses TRBV30 and TRBJ2-1; possible D gene TRBD1, 7 bases. The CDR3 covers 14 residues. The germline CDR1 and CDR2 sequences are GTSNPN and SVGIG (reference sequence). Trimming pared 7 bases from V and 6 bases from J, leaving 19 bases between. DNA of the CDR3: TGTGCCTCCAGGGGGAGCGGGCCCTGCAATGAGCAGTTCTTC. It codes for CASRGSGPCNEQFF.

The rearrangement links TRBV7-9 to TRBJ1-1, with 7 bases aligning to TRBD1. Germline CDR1 reads SEHNR; CDR2 reads FQNEAQ (reference sequence). CDR3 size: 21 residues. V lost 1 base and J lost 4; bases outside the gene matches: 24. CDR3 coding DNA: TGTGCCAGCAGCTTAGGTTCCGGGTCGCTCAACACAGGGGCATGGTTCACTGAAGCTTTCTTT. Translation: CASSLGSGSLNTGAWFTEAFF.

This clonotype showed up just once. The genes are TRBV7-2 and TRBJ1-1, with D maybe TRBD1 (6 bases). CDR1 and CDR2 (germline): SGHTA, FQGNSA. The CDR3 is 13 amino acids. V lost 5 bases to trimming and J lost 6 bases, with 13 bases between them. The DNA of the CDR3 is TGTGCCAGCAGCCAGCACAGGGACGCTGAAGCTTTCTTT. As protein: CASSQHRDAEAFF.

The chain combines TRBV6-1 with TRBJ2-7, with TRBD1 matching over 7 bases. The ends lost 5 bases at V and 5 bases at J; junction bases unmatched: 6. The CDR3 contains 13 residues. Per germline, CDR1 MNHNS and CDR2 SASEGT. CDR3 nucleotides: TGTGCCAGCAGTACAGGGGTCTCTCACGAGCAGTACTTC. Translated, it gives CASSTGVSHEQYF.

The V call is TRBV9, the J call TRBJ1-6, with unresolved D. The germline V gene has CDR1 SGDLS and CDR2 YYNGEE. V dropped 7 bases and J dropped 10 bases, with 9 bases sitting between them. The CDR3 sequence is 11 residues long. CDR3 protein: CASGGDSPLHF. The DNA of the CDR3 is TGTGCCAGCGGTGGAGACTCACCCCTCCACTTT.

Sample share makes this clonotype medium-sized. The chain joins TRBV12-3 or TRBV12-4 to TRBJ2-3; D is unresolved. The ends were cut back, 6 bases at V and 3 bases at J, with 13 bases in the middle. The length of the CDR3 is 14 residues. CDR3 nucleotides: TGTGCCAGCAGCCAAGATGGCAGAACAGATACGCAGTATTTT. This sequence encodes CASSQDGRTDTQYF.

V and J are TRBV6-4 and TRBJ2-1; TRBD2 aligns across 12 bases. This CDR3 region has 15 residues. CDR1 and CDR2 (germline): MRHNA, SNTAGT. V lost 5 bases, J lost 3 bases, and 2 bases stayed unmatched. CDR3 protein: CASSRLAGDYNEQFF. DNA of the CDR3: TGTGCCAGCAGTCGACTAGCGGGAGACTACAATGAGCAGTTCTTC.

The chain links TRBV12-3 or TRBV12-4 to TRBJ1-5; tentative D call: TRBD1 (5 bases). This CDR3 has 15 residues. V lost 6 bases, J lost 2 bases, and 14 bases lay in between. CDR3: CASSPGTSGNQPQHF. For the CDR3, the DNA is TGTGCCAGCAGCCCCGGGACGTCCGGCAATCAGCCCCAGCATTTT.

V and J are TRBV9 and TRBJ1-6; TRBD1 agrees at 7 bases. This CDR3 has 14 residues. Germline trimming cut 3 bases from V and 7 bases from J; bases unmatched to any gene: 4. Germline V CDR1 and CDR2: SGDLS, YYNGEE. CDR3 region: CASSAQGDNSPLHF. Written as DNA, the CDR3 is TGTGCCAGCAGCGCCCAGGGGGACAATTCACCCCTCCACTTT.